What follows are 13 T cell receptor beta chains derived from one specimen sequenced in a study of early T cells in non-severe SARS-CoV-2 infection. Using its own MiXCR run on the 5' RACE reads, TCRdb lists one record per CDR3 protein. The table records roughly 50,000 distinct CDR3 sequences, about 7.7% of them present only once. Sequenced material: whole blood, taken at baseline. The receptors here all came from an adult who was a healthcare worker with PCR-confirmed SARS-CoV-2 infection or an uninfected control (not recorded which).

With respect to this clonotype: A much more abundant neighbour one base away suggests this may be a read error. The chain uses TRBV3-1 and TRBJ1-4; D is undetermined. The germline V gene has CDR1 LGHDT and CDR2 YNNKEL (reference sequence). CDR3 length: 13 amino acids. The V end was cut by 3 bases, the J end by 8 bases, with 10 bases between. The CDR3 here is CASSHDDGEKLFF. The CDR3 DNA follows: TGTGCCAGCAGCCATGACGACGGAGAAAAACTGTTTTTT.

Many counts were recorded for this clonotype. V usage is TRBV20-1 and J usage is TRBJ2-5; possibly TRBD2 for D (6 bases). Per germline, CDR1 DFQATT and CDR2 SNEGSKA (reference sequence). The CDR3 runs to 14 residues. V lost 5 bases and J lost 5, with 18 bases in between. CDR3 amino acids: CSARTGRDGETQYF. The CDR3 DNA follows: TGCAGTGCTCGGACGGGGCGGGACGGTGAGACCCAGTACTTC.

In its sample, this clonotype was seen a few times. This rearrangement joins TRBV27 to TRBJ2-5, with TRBD1 identical over 9 bases. Losses at the gene ends were 4 bases for V and 4 bases for J; bases not matched to a gene: 4. The CDR3 is made up of 14 amino acids. Germline values: CDR1 MNHEY, CDR2 SMNVEV (reference sequence). The CDR3 DNA reads as TGTGCCAGCAGTTCAGACAGGGGGATAGAGACCCAGTACTTC. It specifies CASSSDRGIETQYF.

The sample holds many counts of this clonotype. This rearrangement joins TRBV28 to TRBJ1-4; D ambiguous. The V and J ends lost 5 bases and 0 bases respectively, with 19 bases between them. The germline gives CDR1 MDHEN, CDR2 SYDVKM. CDR3 length: 18 residues. The CDR3 DNA follows: TGTGCCAGCAGTGAGATGGGTTTGACGGAAGCAACTAATGAAAAACTGTTTTTT. Translation gives CASSEMGLTEATNEKLFF.

The J gene is TRBJ2-3, the V gene TRBV28; 9 bases align to TRBD2. CDR1 and CDR2 (germline): MDHEN, SYDVKM. Trimming took 2 bases from V and 5 from J; bases not matched to a gene: 8. CDR3 length: 16 residues. CDR3 nucleotides: TGTGCCAGCAGTTTAGGGCCTAGCGGGACTAAAGATACGCAGTATTTT. Translating gives CASSLGPSGTKDTQYF.

The chain employs TRBV15 and TRBJ2-1; 10 bases align to TRBD2. This CDR3 has 15 residues. J was trimmed by 4 bases and V by 5 bases; bases with no gene match: 5. Germline CDR1 is LNHNV and CDR2 is YYDKDF (reference sequence). The CDR3 DNA is TGTGCCACCAGCGTCGGGACTAGCGTATACAATGAGCAGTTCTTC. It translates to CATSVGTSVYNEQFF.

This clonotype was seen at least ten times. The J gene is TRBJ2-1, the V gene TRBV20-1, with TRBD2 matching over 9 bases. The CDR3 has 15 residues. CDR1 and CDR2 (germline): DFQATT, SNEGSKA (reference sequence). After removal of 1 base from V and 3 bases from J, the junction contained 4 bases not matched to a gene. This chain's CDR3 is CSARGVAGVYNEQFF. The DNA of the CDR3 is TGCAGTGCTAGAGGGGTAGCGGGAGTCTACAATGAGCAGTTCTTC.

The V gene is TRBV18, the J gene TRBJ1-1, with D possibly TRBD1 on 6 matching bases. The CDR3 has 13 residues. V shed 6 bases and J shed 8 bases, with 16 bases lying between them. Germline V gene data show CDR1 as KGHSH and CDR2 as LQKENI. The CDR3 sequence is CASSLRSGTEAFF. CDR3 DNA: TGTGCCAGCTCCCTCCGTTCCGGGACAGAAGCTTTCTTT.

This clonotype is deemed medium-sized. The chain recombines TRBV7-6 with TRBJ2-3, with D unclear. The CDR3 spans 17 residues. Deletions cut 2 bases from V and 4 bases from J, with 19 bases between. Per the germline V gene, CDR1 is SGHVS and CDR2 is FNYEAQ. CDR3 residues: CASSLPPSGPRPDTQYF. DNA for the CDR3: TGTGCCAGCAGCTTACCACCCTCGGGCCCTCGGCCAGATACGCAGTATTTT.

The CDR3 nucleotides read TGTGCCAGCAGTTTGGCTCTAGCGGGAGCCCCAGATACGCAGTATTTT. Translating gives CASSLALAGAPDTQYF. The chain links TRBV12-3 or TRBV12-4 to TRBJ2-3; TRBD2 agrees at 10 bases. The CDR3 covers 16 residues. V shed 3 bases and J 4 bases; nucleotides not matched to a gene: 7.

This clonotype has ten or more counts. The chain recombines TRBV5-4 with TRBJ2-5; 14 bases align to TRBD2. The CDR3 sequence is 17 residues long. Trimming at V came to 2 bases and at J to 5 bases, leaving 8 bases not matched to a gene. In germline, CDR1 is SGHNT, CDR2 YYREEE (reference sequence). This chain's CDR3 is CASSFLSRTSGRETQYF. CDR3 in DNA: TGTGCCAGCAGCTTCTTGAGTAGGACTAGCGGGAGGGAGACCCAGTACTTC.

This clonotype was seen ten or more times. This chain uses TRBV11-2 with TRBJ2-1; D is ambiguous. Germline CDR1 is SGHAT and CDR2 is FQNNGV. This CDR3 is 13 amino acids long. Trimming took off 7 bases at V and 7 bases at J, with 14 bases between the two ends. The CDR3 sequence: CASTDSVNNEQFF. Written as DNA, the CDR3 is TGTGCCAGCACCGACTCCGTTAATAATGAGCAGTTCTTC.

Ten or more counts support this clonotype. The rearrangement joins TRBV27 to TRBJ2-7; 11 positions match TRBD1. In germline, CDR1 is MNHEY, CDR2 SMNVEV (reference sequence). This CDR3 spans 14 amino acids. V lost 4 bases, J lost 7 bases, and 6 bases stayed unmatched. The CDR3 is CASSSGTGGSEQYF. The CDR3 DNA reads as TGTGCCAGCAGTTCCGGGACAGGGGGTAGTGAGCAGTACTTC.